The 27 T cell receptor beta chains below come from one sample, sequenced in a study of blood T cell repertoires in COVID-19. This table comes from immunoSEQ multiplex PCR, and its TCRdb copy is limited to in-frame clones, with some not included. The table has 54,000 or so clones, about four fifths seen once. The source material was peripheral blood. The receptors shown here come from a woman aged 55-69 years with acute or convalescent COVID-19.

This chain uses TRBV20-1 with TRBJ1-5; 7 positions agree with TRBD1. Germline V gene data show CDR1 as DFQATT and CDR2 as SNEGSKA (reference sequence). This CDR3 has 14 amino acids. V was clipped by 3 bases and J by 7 bases; unmatched bases: 9. CDR3 protein: CSASSRGLEQPQHF. In DNA, the CDR3 is TGCAGTGCTAGTTCAAGGGGGCTTGAACAGCCCCAGCATTTT.

The chain joins TRBV28 to TRBJ1-5; the D is unclear. Trimming took off 2 bases at V and 1 base at J, with 9 bases between the two ends. CDR1 is MDHEN and CDR2 is SYDVKM in the germline V gene. The CDR3 runs to 15 residues. CDR3 sequence (DNA): TGTGCCAGCAGTTTAATCGGGTCGAGCAATCAGCCCCAGCATTTT. It encodes CASSLIGSSNQPQHF.

The gene calls are TRBV5-5 and TRBJ1-4; D gene uncertain. The CDR3 totals 12 residues. The germline gives CDR1 SGHKS, CDR2 YYEKEE (reference sequence). V gave up 7 bases and J gave up 5 bases, with 9 bases separating them. Here the CDR3 DNA reads TGTGCCAGCTCGTGGGCAAATGAAAAACTGTTTTTT. Translation: CASSWANEKLFF.

The chain links TRBV7-3 to TRBJ2-3; D unresolved. The CDR3 consists of 17 residues. V dropped 1 base and J dropped 6 bases, with 20 bases sitting between them. Germline assignment: CDR1 SGHTA and CDR2 FQGTGA. The CDR3 DNA sequence: TGTGCCAGCAGCTTAAATACGGCAGACTTTTTTTTCGATACGCAGTATTTT. The encoded protein is CASSLNTADFFFDTQYF.

This chain links TRBV5-5 with TRBJ1-5; D uncertain. Germline V CDR1 and CDR2: SGHKS, YYEKEE (reference sequence). Deletions cut 0 bases from V and 5 bases from J, with 12 bases between. This CDR3 region has 15 residues. The CDR3 here is CASSLGGRDDQPQHF. DNA for the CDR3: TGTGCCAGCAGCTTGGGCGGGAGGGATGATCAGCCCCAGCATTTT. Complete variable domain (other parts from reference TRBV5-5 and TRBJ1-5): DAGVTQSPTHLIKTRGQQVTLRCSPISGHKSVSWYQQVLGQGPQFIFQYYEKEERGRGNFPDRFSARQFPNYSSELNVNALLLGDSALYLCASSLGGRDDQPQHFGDGTRLSIL.

The chain is built from TRBV28 and TRBJ1-5; 11 nucleotides align to TRBD1. The CDR3 consists of 16 residues. Germline trimming cut 2 bases from V and 4 bases from J; bases unmatched to any gene: 4. CDR1 and CDR2 from the germline V gene are MDHEN and SYDVKM. CDR3 nucleotides: TGTGCCAGCAGTTTAAGGACAGGGGGCTTAAATCAGCCCCAGCATTTT. As protein: CASSLRTGGLNQPQHF.

V and J are TRBV4-1 and TRBJ2-1, with 8 bases fitting TRBD2. Per germline, CDR1 MGHRA and CDR2 YSYEKL. The CDR3 runs to 17 residues. With 0 bases clipped from V and 2 bases from J, the junction kept 6 bases outside the gene matches. The CDR3 nucleotides read TGCGCCAGCAGCCAAGAGGGGGGCGGGAGGCCCTACAATGAGCAGTTCTTC. Residues: CASSQEGGGRPYNEQFF.

This clone occurred a few times. The V and J genes are TRBV5-1 and TRBJ2-7; 8 nucleotides match TRBD2. J lost 5 bases, V lost 0 bases, and 4 bases had no gene match. The CDR3 runs 14 residues. The germline V gene encodes CDR1 SGHRS and CDR2 YFSETQ. The CDR3 region has the DNA TGCGCCAGCAGCTTGGAGGCTAGCGGGCACGAGCAGTACTTC. Its protein is CASSLEASGHEQYF.

This clone was recorded a few times. V usage is TRBV2 and J usage is TRBJ1-6; D is perhaps TRBD1 (6 bases). Looked up from germline, CDR1 is SNHLY and CDR2 is FYNNEI. Trimming shortened V by 4 bases and J by 9 bases, and 13 bases separated the two germline ends. The CDR3 has 14 residues. The CDR3 DNA reads TGTGCCAGCAGTGGTCAGGGGCGCGGTTCACCCCTCCACTTT. Residues: CASSGQGRGSPLHF. The full variable domain, with the rest looked up from reference TRBV2 and TRBJ1-6, is EPEVTQTPSHQVTQMGQEVILRCVPISNHLYFYWYRQILGQKVEFLVSFYNNEISEKSEIFDDQFSVERPDGSNFTLKIRSTKLEDSAMYFCASSGQGRGSPLHFGNGTRLTVT.

The gene calls are TRBV24-1 and TRBJ1-2; 9 nucleotides align to TRBD1. The CDR3 totals 17 residues. From germline, CDR1 is KGHDR and CDR2 SFDVKD. The V segment lost 5 bases and the J segment 0 bases; nucleotides outside the gene matches: 9. The CDR3 DNA is TGTGCCACCAGTGCATCCGGGACAGGGCTTTCTAACTATGGCTACACCTTC. Its translation: CATSASGTGLSNYGYTF.

The V call is TRBV28, the J call TRBJ2-3; TRBD2 matches 8 bases. Germline CDR1 MDHEN, CDR2 SYDVKM. Trimming took 6 bases from V and 2 from J; bases not matched to a gene: 13. The CDR3 consists of 17 residues. The CDR3 region is CASRLPRTSRDTDTQYF. The CDR3 region has the DNA TGTGCCAGCAGGCTCCCCCGGACTAGCAGAGACACAGATACGCAGTATTTT.

The chain employs TRBV25-1 and TRBJ1-4; tentative D call: TRBD1 (6 bases). Germline CDR1 and CDR2: MGHDK and SYGVNS. The CDR3 contains 14 residues. V was trimmed by 6 bases and J by 3 bases, leaving 11 bases between them. The CDR3 nucleotides are TGTGCCAGCAGGGCACAGGGCCCTAATGAAAAACTGTTTTTT. It codes for CASRAQGPNEKLFF.

This clone was found a few times. V usage is TRBV2 and J usage is TRBJ1-2, with TRBD1 matching over 7 bases. Germline assignment: CDR1 SNHLY and CDR2 FYNNEI. V trimming: 6 bases; J trimming: 4 bases; junction bases outside the gene matches: 5. There are 13 residues in the CDR3. In DNA form, the CDR3 reads TGTGCCAGCAGATTACAGGGGTCCTATGGCTACACCTTC. Protein: CASRLQGSYGYTF.

This clone came up once. The V and J genes are TRBV12-3 or TRBV12-4 and TRBJ2-5; weak D call: TRBD2 (6 bases). This CDR3 contains 12 residues. V lost 1 base and J lost 7, with 7 bases in between. CDR3 in amino acids: CASSLGSGTQYF. The CDR3 DNA sequence: TGTGCCAGCAGTTTAGGTAGCGGGACCCAGTACTTC.

A single count supports this clone. J is TRBJ2-2 and V is TRBV13; TRBD1 matches at 8 bases. The germline V gene has CDR1 PRHDT and CDR2 FYEKMQ (reference sequence). The CDR3 consists of 16 residues. Germline trimming cut 5 bases from V and 1 base from J; bases unmatched to any gene: 6. CDR3 nucleotide sequence: TGTGCCAGCAGCCTCCGGGACAGGAGGAACACCGGGGAGCTGTTTTTT. This translates into CASSLRDRRNTGELFF. Together with reference TRBV13 and TRBJ2-2, the CDR3 gives the full variable domain: AAGVIQSPRHLIKEKRETATLKCYPIPRHDTVYWYQQGPGQDPQFLISFYEKMQSDKGSIPDRFSAQQFSDYHSELNMSSLELGDSALYFCASSLRDRRNTGELFFGEGSRLTVL.

This clone has just one count. The chain employs TRBV7-8 and TRBJ2-3; a weak D match, TRBD2 (6 bases). Trimming took 1 base from V and 2 from J, leaving 10 bases between them. Germline loops: CDR1 SGHVS, CDR2 FQNEAQ. The CDR3 covers 15 residues. CDR3 nucleotide sequence: TGTGCCAGCAGCTTAGTAGGCGGGACCACAGATACGCAGTATTTT. It yields the protein CASSLVGGTTDTQYF.

V and J are TRBV18 and TRBJ1-1; no reliable D call. From germline, CDR1 is KGHSH and CDR2 LQKENI. The V end was cut by 2 bases, the J end by 8 bases, with 9 bases between. The CDR3 consists of 12 residues. The chain's CDR3 is CASSPWADEAFF. CDR3 nucleotides: TGTGCCAGCTCACCATGGGCAGACGAAGCTTTCTTT.

The sample holds a few counts of this clone. The V and J genes are TRBV24-1 and TRBJ1-2; D call uncertain. V was cut by 4 bases and J by 5 bases, with 13 bases left in between. Germline V gives CDR1 KGHDR, CDR2 SFDVKD. This CDR3 is built from 14 residues. The CDR3 DNA sequence: TGTGCCACCAGTGACAGGAATGGCGTTTATGGCTACACCTTC. It translates to CATSDRNGVYGYTF.

This chain uses TRBV27 with TRBJ2-7, with TRBD2 as a possible D gene (6 bases). Germline loops: CDR1 MNHEY, CDR2 SMNVEV (reference sequence). There are 14 residues in the CDR3. The V end lost 5 bases, the J end lost 2 bases, and 13 bases lay between the germline ends. CDR3 nucleotide sequence: TGTGCCAGCAGTCCCGCCGCGGGGACCTACGAGCAGTACTTC. This translates into CASSPAAGTYEQYF.

This clone was detected a few times. This rearrangement joins TRBV12-3 or TRBV12-4 to TRBJ1-1; D is uncertain. CDR3 size: 13 residues. The germline V and J ends were trimmed by 4 bases and 4 bases, with 10 bases remaining between them. The CDR3 loop reads CASSSGSFTEAFF. CDR3 sequence (DNA): TGTGCCAGCAGTTCAGGATCATTCACTGAAGCTTTCTTT.

The chain has TRBV9 and TRBJ2-2; 10 bases are shared with TRBD2. V lost 4 bases, J lost 4 bases, and 16 bases stayed unmatched. Per germline, CDR1 SGDLS and CDR2 YYNGEE. This CDR3 comprises 19 residues. The chain's CDR3 is CASSKGATSGLTTTGELFF. DNA of the CDR3: TGTGCCAGCAGCAAGGGGGCGACTAGCGGGCTTACAACCACCGGGGAGCTGTTTTTT.

The chain recombines TRBV6-6 with TRBJ1-4; perhaps TRBD1 as D (6 bases). CDR1 is MNHNY and CDR2 is SVGAGI in the germline V gene (reference sequence). V was trimmed by 6 bases and J by 7 bases, leaving 15 bases between them. This CDR3 is built from 14 residues. In DNA, the CDR3 is TGTGCCAGCAGGATACCAGGGGAGGGTGAAAAACTGTTTTTT. It encodes CASRIPGEGEKLFF.

This rearrangement joins TRBV3-1 (or the pseudogene TRBV3-2) to TRBJ1-1; no clear D gene. CDR3 length: 13 amino acids. The ends were cut back, 4 bases at V and 1 base at J, with 7 bases in the middle. Germline V lookup: CDR1 LGHDT, CDR2 YNNKEL (reference sequence). The CDR3 reads CASSPGQNTEAFF. CDR3 DNA sequence: TGTGCCAGCAGCCCTGGGCAGAACACTGAAGCTTTCTTT.

The rearrangement links TRBV5-1 to TRBJ1-2; maybe TRBD1 (5 bases). Trimming removed 4 bases from V and 8 bases from J, with 15 bases in between. Germline CDR1 is SGHRS and CDR2 is YFSETQ. The CDR3 covers 13 residues. The chain's CDR3 is CASSVGRDSGYTF. Here the CDR3 DNA reads TGCGCCAGCAGCGTGGGGCGGGATTCAGGCTACACCTTC.

This chain connects TRBV3-1 (or the pseudogene TRBV3-2) to TRBJ2-2; TRBD1 agrees at 11 bases. The ends lost 7 bases at V and 7 bases at J; junction bases unmatched: 11. CDR3 length: 16 amino acids. Per the germline V gene, CDR1 is LGHDT and CDR2 is YNNKEL (reference sequence). CDR3 in DNA: TGTGCCAGCAACCATCGGGACAGGGGGAAGGGCGGGGAGCTGTTTTTT. Translation: CASNHRDRGKGGELFF.

V gene TRBV28 combines with J gene TRBJ2-7, with 7 bases fitting TRBD1. The germline gives CDR1 MDHEN, CDR2 SYDVKM. The J segment lost 3 bases and the V segment lost 6 bases, leaving 8 bases of the junction unmatched. The CDR3 length is 14 residues. The CDR3 here is CASRRVTGSYEQYF. The CDR3 nucleotides read TGTGCCAGCAGAAGAGTGACAGGGAGCTACGAGCAGTACTTC.

In regard to this clone: One junction end does not reproduce the germline sequence, and a read error may be involved. This chain links TRBV9 with TRBJ1-2; weak D call: TRBD1 (5 bases). The germline gives CDR1 SGDLS, CDR2 YYNGEE. The CDR3 has 12 residues. The CDR3: CASSVVGTPLAF. CDR3 DNA: TGTGCCAGCAGCGTAGTGGGGACTCCTTTGGCCTTC.